These 22 T cell receptor beta chains share one sample of origin, sequenced in a study of lung T cells in sarcoidosis with Löfgren's syndrome. One entry per CDR3 protein results from TCRdb running MiXCR on the reads. In the table there are some 20,000 distinct CDR3 sequences, about a fifth of which are singletons. Sequences were obtained from CD4+ T cells from PBMCs. Receptors originate from a human donor with sarcoidosis (Löfgren's syndrome or another form), or a control subject (not recorded which).

Judged by abundance, this clonotype is medium-sized. The chain couples TRBV27 to TRBJ1-1; possible D gene TRBD1, 5 bases. Trimming removed 3 bases from V and 6 bases from J, with 17 bases in between. Germline V CDR1 and CDR2: MNHEY, SMNVEV (reference sequence). The length of the CDR3 is 15 residues. Here the CDR3 DNA reads TGTGCCAGCAGTTTTACCCCCGGGATGGGGGCTGAAGCTTTCTTT. It specifies CASSFTPGMGAEAFF.

A remark on this clonotype: A single base separates this from a much larger clone, so it may be a read error. The chain recombines TRBV2 with TRBJ2-3; D not resolved. Germline V gene lookup returns CDR1 SNHLY and CDR2 FYNNEI. There are 16 residues in the CDR3. CDR3 protein: CAGSYQTRTFTDTQYF. CDR3 bases: TGTGCCGGCAGTTATCAGACAAGAACCTTCACAGATACGCAGTATTTT.

This clonotype showed up many times. The chain is built from TRBV20-1 and TRBJ2-1; 7 nucleotides match TRBD2. This CDR3 has 16 residues. Germline lookup yields CDR1 DFQATT and CDR2 SNEGSKA (reference sequence). J was trimmed by 6 bases and V by 2 bases; bases with no gene match: 13. In nucleotides, the CDR3 is TGCAGTGCTAGAACCCTCGGGGGAGGGCTCCCCAATGAGCAGTTCTTC. It encodes CSARTLGGGLPNEQFF.

This clonotype was counted a few times. The chain uses TRBV5-5 and TRBJ2-1; D is unclear. V was pared by 4 bases and J by 0 bases, with 11 bases between. CDR3 length equals 15 residues. The germline V gene encodes CDR1 SGHKS and CDR2 YYEKEE (reference sequence). CDR3 residues: CASSPNDFSYNEQFF. CDR3 bases: TGTGCCAGCAGCCCGAACGATTTCTCCTACAATGAGCAGTTCTTC.

This clonotype was counted many times. The chain uses TRBV6-6 and TRBJ2-1; the D gene is possibly TRBD1 (8 bases). The CDR3 runs 16 residues. V lost 2 bases and J 1 base, leaving 12 bases between the germline ends. Germline values: CDR1 MNHNY, CDR2 SVGAGI (reference sequence). CDR3 amino acids: CASSYNRGGSYNEQFF. The CDR3 DNA reads TGTGCCAGCAGTTACAACAGGGGGGGATCCTACAATGAGCAGTTCTTC.

This clonotype occurred a few times. V usage is TRBV29-1 and J usage is TRBJ1-1; D is possibly TRBD1 (5 bases). This CDR3 has 14 residues. V lost 4 bases and J 0 bases, leaving 12 bases between the germline ends. Germline lookup yields CDR1 SQVTM and CDR2 ANQGSEA. The CDR3 DNA follows: TGCAGCGTTGTATTGCGGACAATGAACACTGAAGCTTTCTTT. Protein product: CSVVLRTMNTEAFF.

A remark on this clonotype: This may come from a read error, since a much larger clone is one base off. V usage is TRBV4-1 and J usage is TRBJ1-6; D ambiguous. V was pared by 0 bases and J by 4 bases, with 16 bases between. CDR1 and CDR2 (germline): MGHRA, YSYEKL. CDR3 length: 18 amino acids. The CDR3 DNA sequence: TGCGCCAGCAGCCAAGATCGGGCAAACTCCAGATATAATTCACCCCTCCACTTT. Protein product: CASSQDRANSRYNSPLHF.

Note on this clonotype: A read error is likely, as this CDR3 ends without the conserved phenylalanine or tryptophan. No DNA is shown, since the ends of the CDR3 on it are uncertain; the CDR3 is the one TCRdb lists. The rearrangement uses TRBV20-1 and TRBJ2-5. From its first to its last residue, the CDR3 has 11 amino acids. The V gene's germline CDR1 is DFQATT and CDR2 SNEGSKA (reference sequence). CDR3 protein: CSALEREAQYL.

On this clonotype: A much bigger clone sits one base away, suggesting this may be a read error. The chain is built from TRBV7-2 and TRBJ1-4, with a possible D match to TRBD1 (5 bases). V dropped 3 bases and J dropped 8 bases, with 16 bases sitting between them. The CDR3 has 15 amino acids. Germline loops: CDR1 SGHTA, CDR2 FQGNSA. The CDR3 loop reads CASSFFSRGMEKLFF. CDR3 nucleotides: TGTGCCAGCAGCTTTTTTTCGAGGGGAATGGAAAAACTGTTTTTT.

This clonotype was detected ten times or more. The chain couples TRBV29-1 to TRBJ2-7, with 8 bases identical to TRBD2. CDR1 is SQVTM and CDR2 is ANQGSEA in the germline V gene. There are 13 residues in the CDR3. With V trimmed by 6 bases and J by 3 bases, 7 bases remained unmatched. CDR3 sequence reads: CSVLSGGLYEQYF. CDR3 DNA sequence: TGCAGCGTCCTCAGCGGGGGACTCTACGAGCAGTACTTC.

About this clonotype: Since no conserved phenylalanine or tryptophan closes the CDR3, a read error is the likely cause. V usage is TRBV20-1 and J usage is TRBJ1-1, with 7 nucleotides matching TRBD1. This CDR3 contains 13 residues. Per germline, CDR1 DFQATT and CDR2 SNEGSKA (reference sequence). The CDR3 protein is CSATRGENAEAFS. The CDR3 region has the DNA TGCAGTGCTACCAGGGGGGAGAACGCTGAAGCTTTCTCT.

Comment on this clonotype: A clone one base away is much larger, so this may be a read error. J is TRBJ2-3 and V is TRBV10-3; 10 positions agree with TRBD1. The V gene's germline CDR1 is ENHRY and CDR2 SYGVKD. The CDR3 loop spans 15 amino acids. The CDR3 protein is CAIRDRGNSTDMQYF. Written as DNA, the CDR3 is TGTGCCATCAGGGACAGGGGGAACAGCACAGATATGCAGTATTTT.

Turning to this clonotype: A read error is possible here, since a much larger clone lies one base away. The V call is TRBV16, the J call TRBJ2-1; D is uncertain. The V gene's germline CDR1 is KGHSY and CDR2 FQNENV. The length of the CDR3 is 14 residues. CDR3 DNA: TGTGCCGGCAGCCCAAGACCAGGATACAATGAGCAGTTCTTC. Its protein is CAGSPRPGYNEQFF.

The sample holds many counts of this clonotype. V gene TRBV28 combines with J gene TRBJ2-1; D not resolved. V dropped 2 bases and J dropped 1 base, with 15 bases sitting between them. Germline CDR1 MDHEN, CDR2 SYDVKM. CDR3 size: 17 residues. The CDR3 spells CASSLISRMFSYNEQFF. The CDR3 DNA follows: TGTGCCAGCAGTTTAATCAGTCGTATGTTTTCCTACAATGAGCAGTTCTTC.

Details on this clonotype: The CDR3 ends on some other residue instead of the conserved phenylalanine or tryptophan, so this is likely a read error. The chain recombines TRBV6-1 with TRBJ1-1; D remains unclear. The CDR3 has 13 amino acids. Germline assignment: CDR1 MNHNS and CDR2 SASEGT. The V end lost 1 base, the J end lost 2 bases, and 5 bases lay between the germline ends. The CDR3 DNA reads as TGTGCCAGCAGTGAAGGAAGAAACACTGAAGCTTTCCTT. It translates to CASSEGRNTEAFL.

By sample share, this clonotype is medium-sized (0.01 to 0.1%). The DNA of the CDR3 is TGTGCCAGCACCCTGGACGGCTACGAGCAGTACTTC. This sequence encodes CASTLDGYEQYF. The rearrangement joins TRBV6-1 to TRBJ2-7; the D is unclear. Trimming pared 7 bases from V and 3 bases from J, leaving 10 bases between. The germline CDR1 and CDR2 sequences are MNHNS and SASEGT. This CDR3 comprises 12 residues.

About this clonotype itself: This clone may be a read error of a much larger clone one base away. The chain is built from TRBV18 and TRBJ2-5; D may correspond to TRBD1 or TRBD2 (6 bases each). V gave up 1 base and J gave up 7 bases, with 13 bases separating them. CDR1 is KGHSH, CDR2 LQKENI, per germline. CDR3 length: 14 residues. Here the CDR3 DNA reads TGTGCCAGCTCACCACTCGGGGGCGGAGGGACCCAGTACTTC. Its protein product is CASSPLGGGGTQYF.

Many counts were recorded for this clonotype. The rearrangement uses TRBV28 and TRBJ2-7, with TRBD2 identical over 8 bases. This CDR3 has 13 amino acids. After removal of 7 bases from V and 3 bases from J, the junction contained 5 bases not matched to a gene. Germline values: CDR1 MDHEN, CDR2 SYDVKM. The CDR3 reads CASNGGARYEQYF. The CDR3, as DNA: TGTGCCAGCAACGGGGGGGCGCGCTACGAGCAGTACTTC.

Concerning this clonotype: Being one base from a much bigger clone, this may be a read error. The conserved phenylalanine or tryptophan normally closing the CDR3 is absent here, so this likely arose from a read error. The chain employs TRBV28 and TRBJ2-6, with D perhaps matching TRBD1 (6 bases). Trimming stripped 5 bases from V and 0 bases from J, with 8 bases between. The V gene's germline CDR1 is MDHEN and CDR2 SYDVKM. CDR3 length: 15 residues. DNA of the CDR3: TGTGCCAGCAGTCAGACAGGCTCTGGGGCCAACGTCCTGACTTCC. It is translated as CASSQTGSGANVLTS.

This clonotype was observed a handful of times. This may come from a read error, since a much larger clone is one base off. This rearrangement joins TRBV6-1 to TRBJ1-1, with TRBD1 matching over 8 bases. The germline CDR1 and CDR2 sequences are MNHNS and SASEGT. The ends lost 11 bases at V and 3 bases at J; junction bases unmatched: 11. The CDR3 has 14 residues. DNA for the CDR3: TGTGCCGTCAACGAGGGACAGGAACACACTGAAGCTTTCTTT. Translating gives CAVNEGQEHTEAFF.

This clonotype showed up many times. V is TRBV3-1 and J is TRBJ1-5; TRBD1 matches 9 bases. With 11 bases clipped from V and 5 bases from J, the junction kept 19 bases outside the gene matches. Germline V gene data show CDR1 as LGHDT and CDR2 as YNNKEL (reference sequence). CDR3 length: 17 amino acids. The chain's CDR3 is CAHPLPGQGGGYQPQHF. CDR3 bases: TGTGCCCACCCTCTCCCGGGACAGGGAGGTGGTTATCAGCCCCAGCATTTT.

This clonotype has ten or more counts. The chain recombines TRBV28 with TRBJ2-7, with D uncertain. The ends were cut back, 1 base at V and 1 base at J, with 8 bases in the middle. Per germline, CDR1 MDHEN and CDR2 SYDVKM. The length of the CDR3 is 14 residues. The DNA of the CDR3 is TGTGCCAGCAGTTTATCGGGCGTATCCTACGAGCAGTACTTC. Translation: CASSLSGVSYEQYF.